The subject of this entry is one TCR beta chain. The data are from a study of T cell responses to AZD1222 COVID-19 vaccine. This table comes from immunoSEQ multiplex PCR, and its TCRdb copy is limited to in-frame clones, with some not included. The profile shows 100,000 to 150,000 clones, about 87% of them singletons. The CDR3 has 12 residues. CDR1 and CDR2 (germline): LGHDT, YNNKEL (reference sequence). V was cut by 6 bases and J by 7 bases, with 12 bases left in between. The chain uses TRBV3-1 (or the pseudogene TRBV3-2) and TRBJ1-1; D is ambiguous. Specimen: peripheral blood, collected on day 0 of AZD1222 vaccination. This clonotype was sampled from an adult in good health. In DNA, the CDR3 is TGTGCCAGCAGTCCTAATAGCGTTGAAGCTTTCTTT. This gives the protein CASSPNSVEAFF.